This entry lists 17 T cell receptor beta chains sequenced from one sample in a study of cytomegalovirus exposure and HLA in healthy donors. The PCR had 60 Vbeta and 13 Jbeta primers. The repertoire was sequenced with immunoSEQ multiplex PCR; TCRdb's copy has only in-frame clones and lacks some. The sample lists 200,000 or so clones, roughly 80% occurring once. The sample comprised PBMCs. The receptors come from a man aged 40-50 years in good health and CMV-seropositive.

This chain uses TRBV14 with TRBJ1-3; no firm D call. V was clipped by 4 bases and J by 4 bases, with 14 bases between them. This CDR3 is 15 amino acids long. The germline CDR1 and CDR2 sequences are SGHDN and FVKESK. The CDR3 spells CASSLTFAGGNTIYF. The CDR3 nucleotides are TGTGCCAGCAGCCTTACCTTCGCGGGGGGAAACACCATATATTTT.

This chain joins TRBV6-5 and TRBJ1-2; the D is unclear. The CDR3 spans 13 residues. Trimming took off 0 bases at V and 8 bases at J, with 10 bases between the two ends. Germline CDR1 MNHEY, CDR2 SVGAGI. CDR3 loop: CASSYSGSSGYTF. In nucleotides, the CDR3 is TGTGCCAGCAGTTACTCAGGGAGTAGCGGCTACACCTTC.

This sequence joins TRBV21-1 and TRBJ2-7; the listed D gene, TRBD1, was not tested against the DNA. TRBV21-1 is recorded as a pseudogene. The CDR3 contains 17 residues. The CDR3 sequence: CASSTHPRTGESYEQYF. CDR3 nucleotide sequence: TGTGCCAGCAGCACACACCCGAGGACAGGGGAGTCCTACGAGCAGTACTTC.

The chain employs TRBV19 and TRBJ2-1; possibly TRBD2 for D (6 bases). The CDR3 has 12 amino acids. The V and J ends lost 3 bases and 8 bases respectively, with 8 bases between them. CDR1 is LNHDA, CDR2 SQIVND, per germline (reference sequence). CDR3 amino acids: CASSIPGDEQFF. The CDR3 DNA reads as TGTGCCAGTAGTATCCCGGGGGATGAGCAGTTCTTC.

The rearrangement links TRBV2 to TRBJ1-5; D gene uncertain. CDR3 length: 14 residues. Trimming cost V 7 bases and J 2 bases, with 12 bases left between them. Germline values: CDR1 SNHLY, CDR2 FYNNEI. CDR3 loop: CASNGLEGNQPQHF. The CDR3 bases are TGTGCCAGCAATGGTCTGGAGGGCAATCAGCCCCAGCATTTT.

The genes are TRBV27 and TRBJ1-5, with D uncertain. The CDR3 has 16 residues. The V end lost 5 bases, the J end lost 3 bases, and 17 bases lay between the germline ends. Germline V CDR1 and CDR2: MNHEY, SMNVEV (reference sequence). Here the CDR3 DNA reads TGTGCCAGCAGTCTACTCGGCGGAAGTTCCAATCAGCCCCAGCATTTT. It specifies CASSLLGGSSNQPQHF.

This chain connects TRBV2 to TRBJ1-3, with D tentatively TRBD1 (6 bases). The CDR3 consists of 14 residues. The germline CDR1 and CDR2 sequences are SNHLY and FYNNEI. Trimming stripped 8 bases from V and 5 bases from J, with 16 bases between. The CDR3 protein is CASGKGGARNTIYF. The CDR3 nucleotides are TGTGCCAGCGGCAAAGGGGGGGCAAGAAACACCATATATTTT.

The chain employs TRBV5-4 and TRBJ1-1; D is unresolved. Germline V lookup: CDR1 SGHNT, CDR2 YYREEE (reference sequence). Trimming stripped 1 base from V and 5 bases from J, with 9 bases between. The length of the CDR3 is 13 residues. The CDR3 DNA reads TGTGCCAGCAGCTTGCAGGAGGCGACTGAAGCTTTCTTT. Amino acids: CASSLQEATEAFF.

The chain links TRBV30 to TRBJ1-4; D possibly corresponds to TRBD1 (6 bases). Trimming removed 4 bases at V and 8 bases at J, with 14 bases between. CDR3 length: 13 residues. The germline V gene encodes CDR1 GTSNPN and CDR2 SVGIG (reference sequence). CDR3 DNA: TGTGCCTGGAAAGGGGGGGGAGGGGAAAAACTGTTTTTT. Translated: CAWKGGGGEKLFF.

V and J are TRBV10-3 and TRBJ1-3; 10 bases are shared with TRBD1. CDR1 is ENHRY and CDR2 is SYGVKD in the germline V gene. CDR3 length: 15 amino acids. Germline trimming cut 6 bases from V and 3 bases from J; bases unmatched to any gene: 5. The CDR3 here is CAIRKDRGSGNTIYF. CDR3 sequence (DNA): TGTGCCATCAGAAAGGACAGGGGGAGTGGAAACACCATATATTTT.

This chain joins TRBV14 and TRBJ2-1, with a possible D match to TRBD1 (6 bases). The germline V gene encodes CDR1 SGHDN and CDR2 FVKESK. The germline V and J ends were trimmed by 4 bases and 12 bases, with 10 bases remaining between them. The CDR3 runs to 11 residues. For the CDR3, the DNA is TGTGCCAGCAGCCTTCGGGACACGCAGTTCTTC. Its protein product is CASSLRDTQFF.

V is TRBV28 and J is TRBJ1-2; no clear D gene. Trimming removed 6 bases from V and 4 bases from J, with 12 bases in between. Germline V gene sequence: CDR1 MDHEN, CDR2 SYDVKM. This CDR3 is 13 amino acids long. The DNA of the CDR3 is TGTGCCAGCAGAAAGACGGGGATCTATGGCTACACCTTC. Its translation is CASRKTGIYGYTF.

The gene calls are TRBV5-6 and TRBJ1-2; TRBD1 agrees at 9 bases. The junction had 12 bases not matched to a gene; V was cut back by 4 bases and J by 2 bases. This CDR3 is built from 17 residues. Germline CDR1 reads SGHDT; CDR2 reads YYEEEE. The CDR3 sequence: CASSGGQGGWVNYGYTF. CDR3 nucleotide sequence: TGTGCCAGCAGCGGGGGACAGGGTGGTTGGGTCAACTATGGCTACACCTTC. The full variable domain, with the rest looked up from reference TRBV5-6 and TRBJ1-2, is DAGVTQSPTHLIKTRGQQVTLRCSPKSGHDTVSWYQQALGQGPQFIFQYYEEEERQRGNFPDRFSGHQFPNYSSELNVNALLLGDSALYLCASSGGQGGWVNYGYTFGSGTRLTVV.

As DNA, the CDR3 is TGTGCCAGCAGCTCCGGACAGGCCAAAAACATTCAGTACTTC. This sequence encodes CASSSGQAKNIQYF. The chain recombines TRBV7-2 with TRBJ2-4, with D maybe TRBD1 (6 bases). V was pared by 4 bases and J by 1 base, with 8 bases between. This CDR3 is built from 14 residues. Germline CDR1 is SGHTA and CDR2 is FQGNSA.

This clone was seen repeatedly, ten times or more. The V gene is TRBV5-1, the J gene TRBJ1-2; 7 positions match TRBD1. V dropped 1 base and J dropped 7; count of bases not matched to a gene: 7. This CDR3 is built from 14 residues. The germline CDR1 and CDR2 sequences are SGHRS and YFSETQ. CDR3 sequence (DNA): TGCGCCAGCAGCTTGAGGGAGACAGGGAGTGGCTACACCTTC. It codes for CASSLRETGSGYTF.

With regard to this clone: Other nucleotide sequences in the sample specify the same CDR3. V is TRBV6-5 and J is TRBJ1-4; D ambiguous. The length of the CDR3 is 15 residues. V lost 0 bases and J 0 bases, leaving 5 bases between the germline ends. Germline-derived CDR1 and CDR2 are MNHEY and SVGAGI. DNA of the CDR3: TGTGCCAGCAGTTACTCCGGTGCAACTAATGAAAAACTGTTTTTT. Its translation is CASSYSGATNEKLFF.

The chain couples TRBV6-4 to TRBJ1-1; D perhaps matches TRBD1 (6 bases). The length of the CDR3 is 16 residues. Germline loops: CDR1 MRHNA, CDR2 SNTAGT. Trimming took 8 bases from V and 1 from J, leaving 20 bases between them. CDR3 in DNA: TGTGCCAGCTATCGTTCGCGGGGGCGAAAGAACACTGAAGCTTTCTTT. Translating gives CASYRSRGRKNTEAFF.